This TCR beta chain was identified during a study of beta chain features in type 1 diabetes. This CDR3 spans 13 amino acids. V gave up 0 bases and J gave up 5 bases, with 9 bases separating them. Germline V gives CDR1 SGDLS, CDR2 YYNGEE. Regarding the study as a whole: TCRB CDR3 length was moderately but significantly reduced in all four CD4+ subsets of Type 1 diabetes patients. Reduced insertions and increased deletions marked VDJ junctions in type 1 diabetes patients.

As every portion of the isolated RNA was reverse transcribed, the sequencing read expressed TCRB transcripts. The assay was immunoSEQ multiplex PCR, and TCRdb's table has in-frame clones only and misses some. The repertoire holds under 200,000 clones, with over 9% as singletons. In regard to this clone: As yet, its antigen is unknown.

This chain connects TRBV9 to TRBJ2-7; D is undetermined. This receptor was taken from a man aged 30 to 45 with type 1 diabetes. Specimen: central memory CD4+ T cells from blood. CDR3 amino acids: CASSVGLVNEQYF. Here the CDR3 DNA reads TGTGCCAGCAGCGTAGGTCTAGTGAACGAGCAGTACTTC.